A selection of T cell receptor beta chains follows, all from one sample in a study of T cells in Graves' hyperthyroidism and ophthalmopathy. TCRdb fed the multiplex PCR reads into MiXCR, producing one record per CDR3 protein. The table records hundreds of thousands of distinct CDR3 sequences, around 21% of them present only once. Sequences were obtained from blood. Receptor source: a man aged 25 to 45 with Graves' ophthalmopathy. Each CDR3 is given with its conserved first and last residue. Each record gives: V gene, clone size, J gene, D gene, CDR3 protein, CDR3 DNA. D genes are given only for firm matches. Size tells how often a clone was seen (once, few, many) or the class of an expanded clone, and some rows leave it out.

v_call: TRBV7-9; clone_size: few; j_call: TRBJ1-2; d_call: .; cdr3_aa: CASSLVRGIDTF; cdr3_nt: TGTGCCAGCAGCTTAGTTCGGGGCATCGACACCTTC
v_call: TRBV7-3; clone_size: many; j_call: TRBJ2-7; d_call: TRBD1; cdr3_aa: CASSFNPGTGPTWDAGEQYF; cdr3_nt: TGTGCCAGCAGCTTCAACCCCGGGACAGGGCCCACTTGGGACGCCGGCGAGCAGTACTTC
v_call: TRBV28; clone_size: .; j_call: TRBJ2-7; d_call: TRBD1; cdr3_aa: CAGRGPKDEQYF; cdr3_nt: TGTGCCGGCAGGGGGCCAAAGGACGAGCAGTACTTC
v_call: TRBV28; clone_size: .; j_call: TRBJ2-3; d_call: .; cdr3_aa: CASSSTITDTQYF; cdr3_nt: TGTGCCAGCAGTTCGACGATCACAGATACGCAGTATTTT
v_call: TRBV15; clone_size: .; j_call: TRBJ2-1; d_call: TRBD2; cdr3_aa: CATSRDGLAVDEQFF; cdr3_nt: TGTGCCACCAGCAGAGACGGACTAGCGGTGGATGAGCAGTTCTTC
v_call: TRBV29-1; clone_size: .; j_call: TRBJ2-1; d_call: .; cdr3_aa: CSVEASGVLYNEQFF; cdr3_nt: TGCAGCGTTGAGGCTTCAGGTGTTCTTTACAATGAGCAGTTCTTC
v_call: TRBV5-1; clone_size: .; j_call: TRBJ2-1; d_call: TRBD2; cdr3_aa: CASSPGGGPRPQFF; cdr3_nt: TGCGCCAGCAGCCCGGGGGGGGGACCCAGGCCACAGTTCTTC
v_call: TRBV28; clone_size: .; j_call: TRBJ1-5; d_call: .; cdr3_aa: CASLMGGGNQPQHF; cdr3_nt: TGTGCCAGCTTAATGGGGGGTGGCAATCAGCCCCAGCATTTT
v_call: TRBV28; clone_size: many; j_call: TRBJ1-1; d_call: TRBD1; cdr3_aa: CASSSQGLYRAFF; cdr3_nt: TGTGCCAGCAGTTCACAGGGGCTCTATCGGGCTTTCTTT
v_call: TRBV16; clone_size: few; j_call: TRBJ2-1; d_call: TRBD1; cdr3_aa: CASSQSVGQGVYNEQFF; cdr3_nt: TGTGCCAGCAGCCAATCGGTGGGACAGGGGGTTTACAATGAGCAGTTCTTC
v_call: TRBV28; clone_size: many; j_call: TRBJ2-1; d_call: .; cdr3_aa: CASSRFEGSHEQFF; cdr3_nt: TGTGCCAGCAGTCGATTTGAGGGGTCCCATGAGCAGTTCTTC
v_call: TRBV4-1; clone_size: many; j_call: TRBJ2-7; d_call: .; cdr3_aa: CASSQGDSSYEQYF; cdr3_nt: TGTGCCAGCAGCCAAGGAGACAGTTCCTACGAGCAGTACTTC
v_call: TRBV28; clone_size: many; j_call: TRBJ2-3; d_call: TRBD1; cdr3_aa: CASKQGASDTQYF; cdr3_nt: TGTGCCAGCAAGCAGGGGGCAAGCGATACGCAGTATTTT
v_call: TRBV18; clone_size: .; j_call: TRBJ1-1; d_call: .; cdr3_aa: CASGLVNTEAFF; cdr3_nt: TGTGCCAGCGGGTTGGTGAACACTGAAGCTTTCTTT
v_call: TRBV30; clone_size: many; j_call: TRBJ2-5; d_call: TRBD2; cdr3_aa: CAGSTSGIETQYF; cdr3_nt: TGTGCCGGGTCGACTAGCGGGATAGAGACCCAGTACTTC
v_call: TRBV3-1; clone_size: few; j_call: TRBJ2-5; d_call: .; cdr3_aa: CASSLGLEMYF; cdr3_nt: TGTGCCAGCAGCCTCGGACTGGAGATGTACTTC
v_call: TRBV30; clone_size: few; j_call: TRBJ2-5; d_call: TRBD1; cdr3_aa: CAWSGTSQGAWETQYF; cdr3_nt: TGTGCCTGGAGCGGGACCTCACAGGGGGCTTGGGAGACCCAGTACTTC
v_call: TRBV5-1; clone_size: .; j_call: TRBJ2-1; d_call: .; cdr3_aa: CASSSRFNEQFF; cdr3_nt: TGCGCCAGCAGCTCTAGATTTAATGAGCAGTTCTTC
v_call: TRBV28; clone_size: .; j_call: TRBJ1-2; d_call: .; cdr3_aa: CASSNGWTANYGYTF; cdr3_nt: TGTGCCAGCAGTAACGGATGGACAGCTAACTATGGCTACACCTTC
v_call: TRBV4-1; clone_size: few; j_call: TRBJ2-7; d_call: .; cdr3_aa: CASSQDMGGYEQYF; cdr3_nt: TGCGCCAGCAGCCAAGATATGGGCGGCTACGAGCAGTACTTC
v_call: TRBV11-2; clone_size: .; j_call: TRBJ2-3; d_call: .; cdr3_aa: CASRGSDGTQYF; cdr3_nt: TGTGCCAGCCGGGGCTCCGATGGTACGCAGTATTTT
v_call: TRBV28; clone_size: many; j_call: TRBJ2-7; d_call: TRBD2; cdr3_aa: CASSLGTSGSNEQYF; cdr3_nt: TGTGCCAGCAGTTTGGGGACTAGCGGGAGCAACGAGCAGTACTTC
v_call: TRBV5-1; clone_size: .; j_call: TRBJ2-7; d_call: TRBD2; cdr3_aa: CASTPGTNRYEQYF; cdr3_nt: TGCGCCAGCACCCCCGGGACTAATCGTTACGAGCAGTACTTC
v_call: TRBV6-1; clone_size: few; j_call: TRBJ1-1; d_call: TRBD1; cdr3_aa: CASSEKGQGYTEAFF; cdr3_nt: TGTGCCAGCAGTGAAAAGGGACAGGGGTACACTGAAGCTTTCTTT
v_call: TRBV11-3; clone_size: few; j_call: TRBJ2-1; d_call: .; cdr3_aa: CASSLSDRQQFF; cdr3_nt: TGTGCCAGCAGCTTATCCGACAGACAGCAGTTCTTC
v_call: TRBV5-1; clone_size: .; j_call: TRBJ2-3; d_call: TRBD2; cdr3_aa: CASSRAGGGDTQYF; cdr3_nt: TGCGCCAGCAGCCGAGCGGGAGGGGGGGATACGCAGTATTTT
v_call: TRBV6-2/TRBV6-3; clone_size: .; j_call: TRBJ2-3; d_call: TRBD2; cdr3_aa: CASSSTGGPDTQYF; cdr3_nt: TGTGCCAGCTCCTCCACGGGAGGGCCAGATACGCAGTATTTT
v_call: TRBV28; clone_size: .; j_call: TRBJ2-1; d_call: .; cdr3_aa: CASSFGGLSVYEQLF; cdr3_nt: TGTGCCAGCAGTTTCGGGGGTTTGAGTGTATATGAGCAGCTCTTC
v_call: TRBV6-1; clone_size: .; j_call: TRBJ1-1; d_call: TRBD1; cdr3_aa: CASRLTRQGETEAFF; cdr3_nt: TGTGCCAGCAGACTCACTAGACAGGGGGAGACTGAAGCTTTCTTT
v_call: TRBV19; clone_size: once; j_call: TRBJ1-1; d_call: .; cdr3_aa: CASSTNSEFFTEAFF; cdr3_nt: TGTGCCAGTAGTACAAATTCGGAGTTTTTCACTGAAGCTTTCTTT
v_call: TRBV19; clone_size: .; j_call: TRBJ1-5; d_call: .; cdr3_aa: CASSSLGTGAYSNQPQHF; cdr3_nt: TGTGCCAGTAGTTCCTTGGGGACCGGGGCGTATAGCAATCAGCCCCAGCATTTT
v_call: TRBV5-1; clone_size: many; j_call: TRBJ2-7; d_call: TRBD1; cdr3_aa: CASSLVGGQGVGEQYF; cdr3_nt: TGCGCCAGCAGCTTGGTAGGGGGACAGGGTGTGGGCGAGCAGTACTTC
v_call: TRBV2; clone_size: many; j_call: TRBJ2-2; d_call: TRBD1; cdr3_aa: CASGEGTGVTGELFF; cdr3_nt: TGTGCCAGCGGCGAAGGGACAGGGGTCACCGGGGAGCTGTTTTTT
v_call: TRBV7-9; clone_size: .; j_call: TRBJ2-1; d_call: .; cdr3_aa: CASSSSSSGNEQFF; cdr3_nt: TGTGCCAGCAGCTCTTCGTCGAGTGGGAATGAGCAGTTCTTC
v_call: TRBV14; clone_size: .; j_call: TRBJ2-1; d_call: .; cdr3_aa: CASSHGEISSYNEQFF; cdr3_nt: TGTGCCAGCAGCCACGGTGAAATAAGCTCCTACAATGAGCAGTTCTTC
v_call: TRBV20-1; clone_size: .; j_call: TRBJ2-2; d_call: .; cdr3_aa: CSASPRDRTFTGELFF; cdr3_nt: TGCAGTGCTAGCCCCCGGGACCGGACGTTCACCGGGGAGCTGTTTTTT
v_call: TRBV12-3/TRBV12-4; clone_size: few; j_call: TRBJ1-1; d_call: TRBD1; cdr3_aa: CASSSPGQALEEAFF; cdr3_nt: TGTGCCAGCAGCTCTCCGGGACAGGCTTTAGAGGAAGCTTTCTTT
v_call: TRBV20-1; clone_size: .; j_call: TRBJ1-1; d_call: .; cdr3_aa: CSAITGAAEAFF; cdr3_nt: TGCAGTGCTATCACTGGGGCAGCTGAAGCTTTCTTT
v_call: TRBV4-2; clone_size: few; j_call: TRBJ2-7; d_call: .; cdr3_aa: CASSPSGEAYEQYF; cdr3_nt: TGTGCCAGCAGCCCTAGTGGGGAGGCCTACGAGCAGTACTTC
v_call: TRBV9; clone_size: .; j_call: TRBJ2-1; d_call: .; cdr3_aa: CASSVEGGTGNEQFF; cdr3_nt: TGTGCCAGCAGCGTAGAAGGGGGGACGGGCAATGAGCAGTTCTTC
v_call: TRBV2; clone_size: many; j_call: TRBJ1-2; d_call: .; cdr3_aa: CASSPEWGANYGYTF; cdr3_nt: TGTGCCAGCAGTCCCGAGTGGGGGGCTAACTATGGCTACACCTTC
v_call: TRBV4-1; clone_size: .; j_call: TRBJ2-7; d_call: .; cdr3_aa: CASSQRGFHEQYF; cdr3_nt: TGCGCCAGCAGCCAACGAGGGTTTCACGAGCAGTACTTC